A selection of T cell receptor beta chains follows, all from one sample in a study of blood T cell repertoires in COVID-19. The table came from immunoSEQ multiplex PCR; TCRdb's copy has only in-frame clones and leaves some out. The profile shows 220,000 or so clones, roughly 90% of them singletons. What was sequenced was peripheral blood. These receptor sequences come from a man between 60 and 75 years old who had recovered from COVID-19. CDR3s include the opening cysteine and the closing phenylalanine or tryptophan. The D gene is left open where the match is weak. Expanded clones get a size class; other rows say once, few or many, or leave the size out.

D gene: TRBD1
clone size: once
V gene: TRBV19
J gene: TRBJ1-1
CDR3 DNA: TGTGCCAGTAGTACCCGACAGGGGGCTGGTGCTTTCTTT
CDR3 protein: CASSTRQGAGAFF

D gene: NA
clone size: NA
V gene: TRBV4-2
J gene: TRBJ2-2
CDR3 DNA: TGTGCCAGCAGCCAACCAACTAGTGGCGGGGAGCTGTTTTTT
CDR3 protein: CASSQPTSGGELFF

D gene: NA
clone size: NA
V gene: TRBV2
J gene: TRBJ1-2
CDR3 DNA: TGTGCCAGCAGTGAGGCCAGGGGACGCTATGGCTACACCTTC
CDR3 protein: CASSEARGRYGYTF

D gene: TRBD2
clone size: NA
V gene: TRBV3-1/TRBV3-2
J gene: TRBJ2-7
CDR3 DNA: TGTGCCAGCAGCCTACTGACTAGCGGGAGGCCGAGCTCCTACGAGCAGTACTTC
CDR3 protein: CASSLLTSGRPSSYEQYF

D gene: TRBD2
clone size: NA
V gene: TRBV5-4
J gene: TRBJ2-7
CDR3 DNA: TGTGCCAGCAGCTTGGGTTCGAGCGGGGGCACCTACGAGCAGTACTTC
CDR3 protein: CASSLGSSGGTYEQYF

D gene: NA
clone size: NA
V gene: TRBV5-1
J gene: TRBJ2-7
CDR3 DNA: TGCGCCAGCAGCTCCGGAGGCTTCACCCTCTACGAGCAGTACTTC
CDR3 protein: CASSSGGFTLYEQYF

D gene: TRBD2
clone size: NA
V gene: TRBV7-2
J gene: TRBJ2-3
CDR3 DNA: TGTGCCAGCAGCTTAGGACTAGCGGGAGTAGTCACAGATACGCAGTATTTT
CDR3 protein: CASSLGLAGVVTDTQYF

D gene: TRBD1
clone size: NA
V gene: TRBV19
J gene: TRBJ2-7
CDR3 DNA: TGTGCCAGTAGTTCCCCCCGGACAGGGGGGAACTACGAGCAGTACTTC
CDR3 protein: CASSSPRTGGNYEQYF

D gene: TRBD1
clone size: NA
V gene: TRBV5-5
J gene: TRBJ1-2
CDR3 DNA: TGTGCCAGCAGCATGGGACAGGGGGCGGGGAGCTATGGCTACACCTTC
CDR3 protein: CASSMGQGAGSYGYTF

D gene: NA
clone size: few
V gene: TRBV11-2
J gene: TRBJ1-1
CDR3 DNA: TGTGCCAGCAGCTTAGTTCCGGGGGACACTGAAGCTTTCTTT
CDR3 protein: CASSLVPGDTEAFF

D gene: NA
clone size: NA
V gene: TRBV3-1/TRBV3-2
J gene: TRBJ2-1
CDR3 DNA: TGTGCCAGCAGCCAAGGCAGTAGGACACAATTCAATGAGCAGTTCTTC
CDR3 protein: CASSQGSRTQFNEQFF

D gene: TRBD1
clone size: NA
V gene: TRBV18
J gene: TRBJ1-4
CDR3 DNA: TGTGCCAGCCTGGGACAGGGAGCCGATCCCGGAAAACTGTTTTTT
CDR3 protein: CASLGQGADPGKLFF

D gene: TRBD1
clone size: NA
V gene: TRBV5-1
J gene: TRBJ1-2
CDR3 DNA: TGCGCCAGCAGGGACCGGGACAGTTATGGCTACACCTTC
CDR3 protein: CASRDRDSYGYTF